This TCR beta chain was sequenced during a study of human T cells and chemical hapten exposure. Broader study findings: No alteration of TCRs above 1 in 1000 frequency was seen with DPC sensitization.

TCRdb passed the RACE reads through MiXCR, listing each CDR3 protein once. The sample lists more than 45,000 distinct CDR3 sequences, approximately 13% occurring once. Turning to this clonotype: As yet, its antigen is unknown.

V shed 7 bases and J 4 bases; nucleotides not matched to a gene: 8. Germline lookup yields CDR1 SGHTA and CDR2 FQGTGA. The CDR3 length is 14 residues. The sample's time point: patch test 3, about 24 weeks after DPC sensitization. Sample treatment: therapeutic diphenylcyclopropenone sensitization with weekly scalp DPC. Every donor had alopecia and was 18 to 70 years old; all were suitable for DPC. J is TRBJ2-3 and V is TRBV7-3, with 7 bases identical to TRBD2. This receptor was identified in a man aged 25-40 years with alopecia areata. Some clones in this sample may be carry-over from other donors' samples. Sequencing was performed on whole blood, taken in connection with sensitization to the hapten diphenylcyclopropenone (DPC). As DNA, the CDR3 is TGTGCCAGCACCCTGGGACGGGGGGCAGATACGCAGTATTTT. Translation: CASTLGRGADTQYF.